Below are 8 T cell receptor beta chains sequenced from a single sample in a study of CD8+ T cells in alopecia areata. RNA was extracted and reverse transcribed into cDNA as the sequencing template. Measured with immunoSEQ multiplex PCR; TCRdb has only the in-frame clones, and not every one. Found here are 100,000 to 130,000 clones, 84% of them singletons; the top ten hold over 20%. Documented treatment: oral pan-JAK inhibitor, 5-10 mg twice daily. Sample: CD8+ T cells sorted from blood, taken at week 24, from a patient treated with tofacitinib. The source is a human donor with alopecia areata.

This chain joins TRBV29-1 and TRBJ2-7; 9 nucleotides align to TRBD2. The trim removed 2 bases at V and 7 bases at J, leaving 6 bases unmatched. Per germline, CDR1 SQVTM and CDR2 ANQGSEA. The CDR3 covers 13 residues. CDR3 in DNA: TGCAGCGTTGAAAGCGGGGGGTCGGGGGAGCAGTACTTC. Its protein is CSVESGGSGEQYF.

The CDR3 region has the DNA TGTGCCAGCAGTTCGGGACTAGGGGTCGATGAGCAGTTCTTC. Residues: CASSSGLGVDEQFF. This chain links TRBV11-2 with TRBJ2-1, with 8 bases identical to TRBD2. V dropped 6 bases and J dropped 8; count of bases not matched to a gene: 9. This CDR3 is 14 amino acids long. Germline V lookup: CDR1 SGHAT, CDR2 FQNNGV.

In this sample, this clone turned up a few times. The V and J genes are TRBV5-5 and TRBJ1-1; 7 nucleotides align to TRBD1. CDR3 length: 13 amino acids. The J segment lost 9 bases and the V segment lost 2 bases, leaving 7 bases of the junction unmatched. CDR1 is SGHKS, CDR2 YYEKEE, per germline (reference sequence). DNA of the CDR3: TGTGCCAGCAGCTTAGAAAAGGACAGGAAAGCTTTCTTT. This encodes CASSLEKDRKAFF.

This chain links TRBV9 with TRBJ1-1, with no clear D. V was trimmed by 0 bases and J by 6 bases, leaving 9 bases between them. Germline CDR1 is SGDLS and CDR2 is YYNGEE. CDR3 length: 13 amino acids. The CDR3 spells CASSVVSSPEAFF. DNA of the CDR3: TGTGCCAGCAGCGTAGTGAGTAGCCCTGAAGCTTTCTTT.

The chain recombines TRBV6-5 with TRBJ2-2; D tentatively reads TRBD1 or TRBD2 (5 bases each). The CDR3 has 15 residues. Germline values: CDR1 MNHEY, CDR2 SVGAGI. Trimming took 2 bases from V and 6 from J, leaving 13 bases between them. DNA for the CDR3: TGTGCCAGCAGTTACGGGACCTTCCCTCCCGGGGAGCTGTTTTTT. This codes for CASSYGTFPPGELFF.

The chain combines TRBV10-3 with TRBJ2-5; tentatively, D is TRBD2 (6 bases). TRBJ2-7 matches the DNA end more closely, so the J call is doubtful. In germline, CDR1 is ENHRY, CDR2 SYGVKD. The CDR3 has 14 residues. Written as DNA, the CDR3 is TGTGCCATCACCCCCGGGAGAGACGGCTACGAGCAGTACTTC. Translation gives CAITPGRDGYEQYF.

The chain is built from TRBV19 and TRBJ2-7; D unresolved. Germline assignment: CDR1 LNHDA and CDR2 SQIVND (reference sequence). V lost 3 bases to trimming and J lost 5 bases, with 5 bases between them. The CDR3 extends over 11 amino acids. The CDR3 loop is CASSMRNEQYF. The CDR3, as DNA: TGTGCCAGTAGTATGCGCAACGAGCAGTACTTC.

The sample holds a few counts of this clone. V is TRBV7-2 and J is TRBJ2-7; 7 positions match TRBD2. Trimming took 1 base from V and 3 from J; bases not matched to a gene: 3. The CDR3 is 14 residues long. Per germline, CDR1 SGHTA and CDR2 FQGNSA. In DNA, the CDR3 is TGTGCCAGCAGCTTAGGTCGGACTAGCTACGAGCAGTACTTC. Protein sequence: CASSLGRTSYEQYF.